The 15 T cell receptor beta chains presented below share a single source sample, sequenced in a study of regulatory T cells in long-lasting Graves disease. TCR beta libraries were built with iRepertoire HTBI primers and Arm-PCR of CDR3 regions. TCRdb re-analysed the multiplex PCR reads in MiXCR, keeping a single row per CDR3 protein. The sample includes under 300,000 distinct CDR3 sequences, 15% to 20% of them seen just once. Time point specified: newly diagnosed GD, antithyroid drugs for less than 3 months. Extracted PBMC RNA gave rise to the TCR library. The sequencing here drew on peripheral blood mononuclear cells (PBMCs), taken at new diagnosis, from a patient treated with antithyroid drugs. These receptor sequences come from a female donor with Graves disease.

The CDR3 is CSASLAGGPWGEQYF. The CDR3 nucleotides read TGCAGCGCTTCACTAGCGGGAGGGCCCTGGGGCGAGCAGTACTTC. The chain couples TRBV29-1 to TRBJ2-7, with 13 bases lining up with TRBD2. The germline V gene encodes CDR1 SQVTM and CDR2 ANQGSEA. Trimming cost V 7 bases and J 6 bases; bases outside gene matches: 12. The CDR3 covers 15 residues.

This clonotype has a handful of counts. The chain has TRBV9 and TRBJ2-1, with TRBD1 matching 8 bases. V was clipped by 4 bases and J by 7 bases; unmatched bases: 4. This CDR3 spans 13 amino acids. In germline, CDR1 is SGDLS, CDR2 YYNGEE. The CDR3 here is CASSTRGLNEQFF. The DNA of the CDR3 is TGTGCCAGCAGCACCAGGGGGCTTAATGAGCAGTTCTTC.

In the case of this clonotype: A read error may be the cause here, since a much bigger clone is one base away. The V gene is TRBV6-9, the J gene TRBJ2-2; D gene uncertain. This CDR3 has 19 residues. V was clipped by 1 base and J by 5 bases, with 23 bases between them. The germline CDR1 and CDR2 sequences are MNHGY and SVAAGI. The CDR3 DNA reads TGTGCCAGCAGTTATTTCGTTTTTTGGACGTTGAATAAGACCGGGGAGCTGTTTTTT. This codes for CASSYFVFWTLNKTGELFF.

This clonotype appeared many times. The chain recombines TRBV28 with TRBJ1-2; perhaps TRBD1 as D (6 bases). Trimming took off 1 base at V and 7 bases at J, with 13 bases between the two ends. Germline V gives CDR1 MDHEN, CDR2 SYDVKM. The CDR3 contains 14 residues. The CDR3, as DNA: TGTGCCAGCAGTTTATACCGGGCAGGGGTTGGCTACACCTTC. It yields the protein CASSLYRAGVGYTF.

This clonotype was seen many times. The chain combines TRBV20-1 with TRBJ1-1; 9 bases are a match to TRBD1. In germline, CDR1 is DFQATT, CDR2 SNEGSKA (reference sequence). V lost 5 bases and J lost 4; bases outside the gene matches: 8. The CDR3 is made up of 14 amino acids. This chain's CDR3 is CSAGGQGLITEAFF. The DNA of the CDR3 is TGCAGTGCTGGAGGACAGGGGTTAATCACTGAAGCTTTCTTT.

This chain uses TRBV20-1 with TRBJ2-7; perhaps TRBD1 as D (5 bases). The CDR3 loop spans 14 amino acids. Germline-derived CDR1 and CDR2 are DFQATT and SNEGSKA (reference sequence). Between the trimmed V and J ends, which lost 2 bases and 2 bases, there was a span of 13 bases. The chain's CDR3 is CSARMDTQTYEQYF. The CDR3, as DNA: TGCAGTGCTAGAATGGACACCCAAACCTACGAGCAGTACTTC.

This clonotype was found a few times. V usage is TRBV10-1 and J usage is TRBJ2-7; D may be TRBD1 (7 bases). The CDR3 runs 13 residues. Germline CDR1 is WNHNN and CDR2 is SYGVQD (reference sequence). Deletions cut 1 base from V and 6 bases from J, with 10 bases between. As DNA, the CDR3 is TGCGCCAGCAGTGAGTGGAGGGGGCGCGAGCAGTACTTC. Translated, it gives CASSEWRGREQYF.

Many counts were recorded for this clonotype. The CDR3 region is CASSKGLADTYNEQFF. The CDR3 DNA is TGTGCCAGCAGTAAAGGACTAGCAGACACCTACAATGAGCAGTTCTTC. The V and J genes are TRBV2 and TRBJ2-1; 8 bases are shared with TRBD2. CDR3 length: 16 amino acids. V dropped 5 bases and J dropped 2; count of bases not matched to a gene: 8. Germline V gene lookup returns CDR1 SNHLY and CDR2 FYNNEI.

This clonotype appeared many times. The gene calls are TRBV2 and TRBJ2-7; the D is unclear. The germline V and J ends were trimmed by 6 bases and 11 bases, with 14 bases remaining between them. CDR1 is SNHLY and CDR2 is FYNNEI in the germline V gene. The CDR3 is 11 residues long. CDR3 residues: CASSPGPSEYF. In nucleotides, the CDR3 is TGTGCCAGCAGCCCTGGTCCCTCCGAGTACTTC.

As concerns this clonotype: A far larger clone is a single base away, which makes a read error likely. The chain combines TRBV5-5 with TRBJ2-1, with TRBD2 matching over 8 bases. With the DNA end fitting TRBJ2-5 better, the J assignment may be wrong. Germline CDR1 is SGHKS and CDR2 is YYEKEE (reference sequence). This CDR3 comprises 15 residues. CDR3 protein: CASRDTGGRKETQYF. The DNA of the CDR3 is TGTGCCAGCAGGGACACTGGCGGGAGGAAGGAGACCCAGTACTTC.

This clonotype was counted many times. J is TRBJ1-1 and V is TRBV6-1; D is undetermined. This CDR3 spans 14 amino acids. Trimming pared 10 bases from V and 0 bases from J, leaving 15 bases between. Germline CDR1 MNHNS, CDR2 SASEGT. The CDR3 is CATKSAMMNTEAFF. In DNA form, the CDR3 reads TGTGCCACCAAGTCTGCGATGATGAACACTGAAGCTTTCTTT.

About this clonotype: A much larger clone lies one base from this, so it may be a read error. The chain recombines TRBV6-1 with TRBJ1-2; TRBD1 might be the D (5 bases). Germline CDR1 reads MNHNS; CDR2 reads SASEGT. This CDR3 has 14 amino acids. The CDR3 DNA follows: TGTGCCCGCAGTGAAAGGGCGGGGCCGTATGGCTACACCTTC. This codes for CARSERAGPYGYTF.

A note on this clonotype: It is likely a read error: a sequence one base away is far more abundant. The V call is TRBV28, the J call TRBJ2-3; 15 bases match TRBD2. The DNA end favors TRBJ2-7, so the J call may be wrong. This CDR3 is built from 19 residues. Germline CDR1 is MDHEN and CDR2 is SYDVKM. DNA for the CDR3: TGTGCCAGCAGTTCGACGGGACTAGCGGGAGGATACCGCTCCTACAAGCAGTACTTC. Protein: CASSSTGLAGGYRSYKQYF.

Many counts were recorded for this clonotype. The chain uses TRBV12-3 or TRBV12-4 and TRBJ1-5, with D unresolved. The CDR3 contains 14 residues. V was pared by 6 bases and J by 9 bases, with 18 bases between. In nucleotides, the CDR3 is TGTGCCAGCAGCAACGGACTACTCGACCGGCCCCAGCATTTT. This sequence encodes CASSNGLLDRPQHF.

This clonotype was observed at least ten times. The chain couples TRBV2 to TRBJ2-1; the match to TRBD2 covers 11 bases. This CDR3 is 16 amino acids long. Losses at the gene ends were 8 bases for V and 5 bases for J; bases not matched to a gene: 11. Looked up from germline, CDR1 is SNHLY and CDR2 is FYNNEI. The DNA for the CDR3 is TGTGCCAGCTCTGGAGGGGGACTAGCGGCAAACAATGAGCAGTTCTTC. Protein: CASSGGGLAANNEQFF.